This TCR beta chain was profiled in a study of OX40 agonist ivuxolimab in advanced cancers. TCRdb's table, derived via immunoSEQ multiplex PCR, lists solely in-frame clones and lacks some. The repertoire holds just over 35,000 clones, with about 80% as singletons. The CDR3 has 17 residues. Trimming cost V 4 bases and J 5 bases; bases outside gene matches: 12. The V gene's germline CDR1 is SGHVS and CDR2 FNYEAQ. This TCR was recovered from an adult with an advanced solid tumor such as melanoma, head and neck, liver or kidney cancer. This specimen was CD4+ or CD8+ T cells sorted from blood, taken in a trial of the OX40 agonist ivuxolimab. J is TRBJ2-5 and V is TRBV7-6, with TRBD2 identical over 11 bases. Here the CDR3 reads CASSSRTSGRGGETQYF. The CDR3 nucleotides read TGTGCCAGCAGCTCGAGGACTAGCGGGCGTGGGGGGGAGACCCAGTACTTC.